The sequence of this T cell receptor beta chain was determined in a study of T cell changes during pregnancy in multiple sclerosis. This clone came up once. Generated by immunoSEQ multiplex PCR, the TCRdb table keeps only in-frame clones and is missing some. The table has approximately 38,000 clones, roughly 94% seen once. The material sequenced was peripheral blood, taken in the third trimester of pregnancy. The source of this sequence is a female donor with multiple sclerosis, enrolled in a pregnancy study.

The DNA for the CDR3 is TGTGCCAGCAGTTTAAGAACGGGGGTGAATACGCAGTATTTT. Its protein is CASSLRTGVNTQYF. The V call is TRBV27, the J call TRBJ2-3; D possibly corresponds to TRBD2 (6 bases). CDR3 size: 14 residues. Trimming took off 2 bases at V and 7 bases at J, with 13 bases between the two ends. Germline V CDR1 and CDR2: MNHEY, SMNVEV (reference sequence).